This TCR beta chain was obtained from a study of blood T cell repertoires in COVID-19. Study at large: Sites across the United States, Italy and Spain contributed samples from acute and convalescent COVID-19. From T cells, B-cell-depleted T cells, or PBMCs came the material, which was cDNA or gDNA.

The length of the CDR3 is 15 residues. Trimming took 4 bases from V and 8 from J; bases not matched to a gene: 13. Per germline, CDR1 KGHSH and CDR2 LQKENI. Per the study methods: It was from reference gene primer amplification that nucleated cell counts were estimated. Here immunoSEQ multiplex PCR was the method, and the copy in TCRdb shows in-frame clones only, minus some. Clonal size and the V and J genes are those of that table, whereas D and trimming came from the DNA. The sample holds fewer than 250,000 clones; about 83% are singletons and the top ten take around 2.5%. The specimen was peripheral blood. The sequence came from a middle-aged woman with active or convalescent COVID-19. J is TRBJ1-2 and V is TRBV18, with 7 positions matching TRBD1. This CDR3 is CASSRPEDRIYGYTF. The CDR3 bases are TGTGCCAGCTCACGCCCGGAGGACAGGATTTACGGCTACACCTTC. The variable domain in full, with the rest retrieved from reference TRBV18 and TRBJ1-2, is NAGVMQNPRHLVRRRGQEARLRCSPMKGHSHVYWYRQLPEEGLKFMVYLQKENIIDESGMPKERFSAEFPKEGPSILRIQQVVRGDSAAYFCASSRPEDRIYGYTFGSGTRLTVV.